The entry below describes one TCR beta chain. Study members were between about 18 and 100 years old and lived in roughly 24 US regions. Participant-reported clinical history was the basis for cohort assignment. The recovered donors of Cohort 3 showed two negative PCRs, clearance, or symptom resolution. This record belongs to a study of blood T cell repertoires in COVID-19. Study-wide background: The analysed material was cDNA or gDNA that came from T cells, B-cell-depleted T cells, or PBMCs.

The trim removed 6 bases at V and 3 bases at J, leaving 6 bases unmatched. The length of the CDR3 is 15 residues. Germline lookup yields CDR1 KGHSH and CDR2 LQKENI. Assay: immunoSEQ multiplex PCR; the TCRdb copy retains only in-frame clones and omits some. The sample has roughly 200,000 clones, approximately 86% seen once. The chain combines TRBV18 with TRBJ1-3; 9 bases fit TRBD1. Sequencing used PBMCs or T cells enriched from blood (not recorded which). The TCR sequence derives from a woman in her twenties or thirties who had recovered from COVID-19. CDR3: CASSPGTGNGNTIYF. The CDR3 nucleotides are TGTGCCAGCTCTCCAGGGACAGGGAATGGAAACACCATATATTTT.